This T cell receptor beta chain was retrieved from a study of fetal regulatory T cell absence and autoimmunity. Trimming removed 8 bases from V and 0 bases from J, with 11 bases in between. Germline V gene sequence: CDR1 MNHEY, CDR2 SMNVEV (reference sequence). There are 13 residues in the CDR3. Here immunoSEQ multiplex PCR was the method, and the copy in TCRdb shows in-frame clones only, minus some. The sample lists about 95,000 clones; 55% to 75% were seen once. The rearrangement links TRBV27 to TRBJ2-7; D unresolved. The TCR originated in a male donor with IPEX syndrome. The sequenced material came from pancreas tissue. As DNA, the CDR3 is TGTGCCAGCGGCCTGGGTTTCTCCTACGAGCAGTACTTC. The encoded protein is CASGLGFSYEQYF.